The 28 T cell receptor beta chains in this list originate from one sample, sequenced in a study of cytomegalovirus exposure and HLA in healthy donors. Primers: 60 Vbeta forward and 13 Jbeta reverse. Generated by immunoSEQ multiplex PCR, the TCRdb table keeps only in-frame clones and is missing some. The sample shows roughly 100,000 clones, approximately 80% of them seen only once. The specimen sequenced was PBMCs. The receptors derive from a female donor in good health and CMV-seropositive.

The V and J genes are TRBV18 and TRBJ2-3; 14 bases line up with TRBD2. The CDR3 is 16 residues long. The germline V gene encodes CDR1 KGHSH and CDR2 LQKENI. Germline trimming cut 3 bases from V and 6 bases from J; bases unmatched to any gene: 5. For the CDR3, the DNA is TGTGCCAGCTCACCGAGACTAGCGGGAGGGCCGGATACGCAGTATTTT. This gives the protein CASSPRLAGGPDTQYF.

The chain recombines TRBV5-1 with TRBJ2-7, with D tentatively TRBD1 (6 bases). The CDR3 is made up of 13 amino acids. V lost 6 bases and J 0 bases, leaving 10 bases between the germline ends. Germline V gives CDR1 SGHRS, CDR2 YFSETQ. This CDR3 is CASTRQDSYEQYF. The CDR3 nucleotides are TGCGCCAGCACACGACAGGACTCCTACGAGCAGTACTTC.

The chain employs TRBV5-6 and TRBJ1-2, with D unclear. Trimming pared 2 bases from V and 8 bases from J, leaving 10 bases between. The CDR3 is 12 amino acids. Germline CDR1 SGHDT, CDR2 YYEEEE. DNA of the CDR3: TGTGCCAGCAGCTTTCTGAGCAGGGGCTACACCTTC. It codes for CASSFLSRGYTF.

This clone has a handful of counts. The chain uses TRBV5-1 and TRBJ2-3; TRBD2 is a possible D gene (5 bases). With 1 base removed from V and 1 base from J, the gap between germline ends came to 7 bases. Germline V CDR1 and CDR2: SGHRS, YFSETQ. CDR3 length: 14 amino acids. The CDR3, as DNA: TGCGCCAGCAGCTTGTATAGCGGCACAGATACGCAGTATTTT. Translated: CASSLYSGTDTQYF.

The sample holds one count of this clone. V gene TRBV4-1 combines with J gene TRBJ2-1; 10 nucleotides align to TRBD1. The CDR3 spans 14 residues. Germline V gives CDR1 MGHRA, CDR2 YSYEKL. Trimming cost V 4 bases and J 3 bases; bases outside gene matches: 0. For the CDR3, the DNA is TGCGCCAGCAGCCGGGACAGGGGCTACAATGAGCAGTTCTTC. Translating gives CASSRDRGYNEQFF.

The CDR3 nucleotides read TGCGCCAGCAGCCGAGGACTAGCTTCTGAGACCCAGTACTTC. Amino acid sequence: CASSRGLASETQYF. This chain connects TRBV5-1 to TRBJ2-5; 8 bases are shared with TRBD2. The ends lost 4 bases at V and 5 bases at J; junction bases unmatched: 7. Germline-derived CDR1 and CDR2 are SGHRS and YFSETQ. The CDR3 runs to 14 residues. The variable domain in full, with the rest retrieved from reference TRBV5-1 and TRBJ2-5, is KAGVTQTPRYLIKTRGQQVTLSCSPISGHRSVSWYQQTPGQGLQFLFEYFSETQRNKGNFPGRFSGRQFSNSRSEMNVSTLELGDSALYLCASSRGLASETQYFGPGTRLLVL.

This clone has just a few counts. The CDR3 sequence is CASRVTGTGYEQYF. In nucleotides, the CDR3 is TGTGCCAGCAGGGTTACCGGGACAGGGTACGAGCAGTACTTC. V and J are TRBV6-1 and TRBJ2-7; 9 positions match TRBD1. The length of the CDR3 is 14 residues. The trim removed 6 bases at V and 4 bases at J, leaving 7 bases unmatched. Per germline, CDR1 MNHNS and CDR2 SASEGT.

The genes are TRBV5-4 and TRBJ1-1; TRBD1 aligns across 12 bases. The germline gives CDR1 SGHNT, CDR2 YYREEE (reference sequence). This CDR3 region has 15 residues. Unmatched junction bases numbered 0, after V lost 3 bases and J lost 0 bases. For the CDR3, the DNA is TGTGCCAGCAGCTGGGACAGGGGGCTGAACACTGAAGCTTTCTTT. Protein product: CASSWDRGLNTEAFF. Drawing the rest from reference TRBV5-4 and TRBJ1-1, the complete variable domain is ETGVTQSPTHLIKTRGQQVTLRCSSQSGHNTVSWYQQALGQGPQFIFQYYREEENGRGNFPPRFSGLQFPNYSSELNVNALELDDSALYLCASSWDRGLNTEAFFGQGTRLTVV.

The CDR3 is CASSESGQPINTEAFF. The CDR3 DNA sequence: TGTGCCAGTAGTGAGTCGGGACAGCCTATAAACACTGAAGCTTTCTTT. The chain joins TRBV19 to TRBJ1-1, with TRBD1 matching 7 bases. The CDR3 totals 16 residues. J gave up 2 bases and V 5 bases, and 11 bases lay outside the gene matches. In germline, CDR1 is LNHDA, CDR2 SQIVND (reference sequence).

CDR3 region: CASSVTSGGGGTQYF. CDR3 bases: TGTGCCAGCAGTGTCACTAGCGGGGGGGGAGGGACCCAGTACTTC. The V call is TRBV6-5, the J call TRBJ2-5, with 13 bases identical to TRBD2. Germline CDR1 and CDR2: MNHEY and SVGAGI. J lost 7 bases, V lost 5 bases, and 7 bases had no gene match. The CDR3 is 15 amino acids.

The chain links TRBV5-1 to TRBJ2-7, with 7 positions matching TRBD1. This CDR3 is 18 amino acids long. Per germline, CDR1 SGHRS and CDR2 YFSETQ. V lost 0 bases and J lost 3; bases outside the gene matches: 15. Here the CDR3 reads CASSLGYRGRVGNYEQYF. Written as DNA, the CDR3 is TGCGCCAGCAGCTTGGGATACAGGGGTAGAGTGGGCAACTACGAGCAGTACTTC.

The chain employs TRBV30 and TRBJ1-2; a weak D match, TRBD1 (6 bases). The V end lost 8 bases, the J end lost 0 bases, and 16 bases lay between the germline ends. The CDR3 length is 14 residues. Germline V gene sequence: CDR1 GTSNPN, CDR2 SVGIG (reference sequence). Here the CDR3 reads CAGTGTQANYGYTF. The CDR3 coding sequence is TGTGCCGGAACCGGGACACAAGCTAACTATGGCTACACCTTC.

CDR3 nucleotides: TGTGCCAGTAGCGGGAACTATGGCTACACCTTC. Translation: CASSGNYGYTF. This chain connects TRBV19 to TRBJ1-2, with unresolved D. Germline lookup yields CDR1 LNHDA and CDR2 SQIVND (reference sequence). The CDR3 runs to 11 residues. V lost 6 bases and J 2 bases, leaving 4 bases between the germline ends.

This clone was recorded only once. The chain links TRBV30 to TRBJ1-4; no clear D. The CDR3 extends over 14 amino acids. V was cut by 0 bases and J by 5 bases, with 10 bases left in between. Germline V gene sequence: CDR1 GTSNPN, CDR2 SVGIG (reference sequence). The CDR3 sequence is CAWSVTGPNEKLFF. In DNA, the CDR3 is TGTGCCTGGAGTGTAACGGGTCCAAATGAAAAACTGTTTTTT.

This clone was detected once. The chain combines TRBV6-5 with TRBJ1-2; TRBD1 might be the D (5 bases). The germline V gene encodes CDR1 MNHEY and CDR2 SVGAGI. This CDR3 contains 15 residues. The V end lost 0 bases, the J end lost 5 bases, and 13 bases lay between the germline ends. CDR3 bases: TGTGCCAGCAGTTACTCAGATGGGGCGAAGTATGGCTACACCTTC. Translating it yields CASSYSDGAKYGYTF.

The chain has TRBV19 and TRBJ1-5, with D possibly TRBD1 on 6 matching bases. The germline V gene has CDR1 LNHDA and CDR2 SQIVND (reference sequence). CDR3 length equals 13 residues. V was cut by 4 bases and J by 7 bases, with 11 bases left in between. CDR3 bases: TGTGCCAGTAGTAAGGGGGTCGACCAGCCCCAGCATTTT. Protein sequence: CASSKGVDQPQHF.

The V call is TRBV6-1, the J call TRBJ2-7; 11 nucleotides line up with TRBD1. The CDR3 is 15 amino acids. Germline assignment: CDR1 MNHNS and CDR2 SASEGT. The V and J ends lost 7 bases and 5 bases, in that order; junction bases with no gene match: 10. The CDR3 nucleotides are TGTGCCAGCACCGGACAGGGGGCGATCTTAGACGAGCAGTACTTC. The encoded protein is CASTGQGAILDEQYF.

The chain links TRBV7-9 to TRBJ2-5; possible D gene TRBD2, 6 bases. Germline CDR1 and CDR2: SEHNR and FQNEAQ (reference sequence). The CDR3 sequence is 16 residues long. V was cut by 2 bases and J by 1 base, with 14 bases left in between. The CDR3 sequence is CASSLRLAPTQETQYF. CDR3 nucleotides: TGTGCCAGCAGCTTACGGCTAGCGCCAACCCAAGAGACCCAGTACTTC.

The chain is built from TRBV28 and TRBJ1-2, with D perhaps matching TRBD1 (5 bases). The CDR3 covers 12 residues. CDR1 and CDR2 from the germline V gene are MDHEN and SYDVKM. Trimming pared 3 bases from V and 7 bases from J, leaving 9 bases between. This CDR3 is CASSLGTRGYTF. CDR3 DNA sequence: TGTGCCAGCAGTTTGGGGACTCGTGGCTACACCTTC.

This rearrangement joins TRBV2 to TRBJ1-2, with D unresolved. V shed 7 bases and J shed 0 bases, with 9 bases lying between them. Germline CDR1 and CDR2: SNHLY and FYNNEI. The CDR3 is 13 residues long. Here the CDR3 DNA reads TGTGCCAGCACTGACGGGGCTAACTATGGCTACACCTTC. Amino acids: CASTDGANYGYTF. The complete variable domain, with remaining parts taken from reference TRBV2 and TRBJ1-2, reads EPEVTQTPSHQVTQMGQEVILRCVPISNHLYFYWYRQILGQKVEFLVSFYNNEISEKSEIFDDQFSVERPDGSNFTLKIRSTKLEDSAMYFCASTDGANYGYTFGSGTRLTVV.

Here the CDR3 DNA reads TGTGCCAGCAACAGGGGACACTCTAATGAAAAACTGTTTTTT. As protein: CASNRGHSNEKLFF. V usage is TRBV5-6 and J usage is TRBJ1-4; TRBD1 aligns across 7 bases. The CDR3 covers 14 residues. V lost 6 bases to trimming and J lost 3 bases; unmatched junction nucleotides: 5. CDR1 and CDR2 (germline): SGHDT, YYEEEE.

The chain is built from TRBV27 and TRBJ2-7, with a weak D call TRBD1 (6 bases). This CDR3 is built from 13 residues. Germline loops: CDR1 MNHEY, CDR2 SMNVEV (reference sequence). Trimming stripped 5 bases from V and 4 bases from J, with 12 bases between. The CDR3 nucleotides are TGTGCCAGCAGTACGGAGGACAGATACGAGCAGTACTTC. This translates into CASSTEDRYEQYF.

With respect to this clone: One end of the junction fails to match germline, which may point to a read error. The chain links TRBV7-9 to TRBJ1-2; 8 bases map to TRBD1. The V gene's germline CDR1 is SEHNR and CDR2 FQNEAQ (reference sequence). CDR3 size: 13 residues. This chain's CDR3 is CASSLQGADGYPF. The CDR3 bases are TGTGCCAGCAGCTTACAGGGGGCAGATGGCTACCCCTTC.

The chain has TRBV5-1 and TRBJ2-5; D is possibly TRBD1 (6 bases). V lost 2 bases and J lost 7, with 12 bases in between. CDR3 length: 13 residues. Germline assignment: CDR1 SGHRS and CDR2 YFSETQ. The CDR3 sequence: CASSFGGPGTQYF. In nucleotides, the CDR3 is TGCGCCAGCAGCTTTGGGGGCCCGGGGACCCAGTACTTC. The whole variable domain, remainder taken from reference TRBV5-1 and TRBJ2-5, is KAGVTQTPRYLIKTRGQQVTLSCSPISGHRSVSWYQQTPGQGLQFLFEYFSETQRNKGNFPGRFSGRQFSNSRSEMNVSTLELGDSALYLCASSFGGPGTQYFGPGTRLLVL.

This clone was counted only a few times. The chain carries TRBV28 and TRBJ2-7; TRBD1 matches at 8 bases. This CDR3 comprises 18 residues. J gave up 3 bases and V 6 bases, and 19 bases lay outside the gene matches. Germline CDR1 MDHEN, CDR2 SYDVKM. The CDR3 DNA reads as TGTGCCAGCAGGACCCCTTTTTTTATTGCGGACAGGGACTACGAGCAGTACTTC. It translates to CASRTPFFIADRDYEQYF.

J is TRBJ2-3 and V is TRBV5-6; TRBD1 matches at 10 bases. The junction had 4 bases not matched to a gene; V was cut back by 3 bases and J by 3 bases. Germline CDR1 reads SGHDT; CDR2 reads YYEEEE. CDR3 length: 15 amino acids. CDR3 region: CASSYRTGGTDTQYF. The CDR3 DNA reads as TGTGCCAGCAGCTACCGGACAGGGGGGACAGATACGCAGTATTTT.

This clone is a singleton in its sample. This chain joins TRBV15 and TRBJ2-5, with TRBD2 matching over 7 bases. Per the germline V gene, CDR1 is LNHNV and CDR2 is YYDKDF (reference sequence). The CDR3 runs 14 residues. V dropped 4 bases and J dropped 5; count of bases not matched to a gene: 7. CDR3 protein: CATSTWTRVETQYF. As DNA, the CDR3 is TGTGCCACCAGCACTTGGACTAGGGTGGAGACCCAGTACTTC.

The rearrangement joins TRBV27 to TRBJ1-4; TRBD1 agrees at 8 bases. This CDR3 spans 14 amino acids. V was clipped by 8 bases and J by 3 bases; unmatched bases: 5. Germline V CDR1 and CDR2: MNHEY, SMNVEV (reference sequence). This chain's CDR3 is CASGTGGSNEKLFF. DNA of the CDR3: TGTGCCAGCGGAACAGGGGGTTCTAATGAAAAACTGTTTTTT.